This passage covers 13 T cell receptor beta chains from one sample sequenced in a study of cytotoxic CD8 clonotypes in ibrutinib-treated CLL. Method: immunoSEQ multiplex PCR; TCRdb's copy keeps in-frame clones and lacks some. This table holds over 120,000 clones, roughly three quarters found once. Sequencing was performed on PBMCs, taken after 12 months of ibrutinib treatment. Receptors were obtained from a human donor with chronic lymphocytic leukemia.

As regards this clone: The sample has other DNA sequences that encode this CDR3 too. The V gene is TRBV10-3, the J gene TRBJ2-3; the D is unclear. CDR3 size: 12 residues. Trimming left V 3 bases short and J 3 bases short, with 4 bases between. CDR1 is ENHRY, CDR2 SYGVKD, per germline. The CDR3 loop reads CAISDRTDTQYF. For the CDR3, the DNA is TGTGCCATCAGTGATAGGACAGATACGCAGTATTTT.

The J gene is TRBJ1-5, the V gene TRBV19, with 9 nucleotides matching TRBD1. Germline CDR1 is LNHDA and CDR2 is SQIVND (reference sequence). V was clipped by 8 bases and J by 5 bases; unmatched bases: 4. This CDR3 spans 13 amino acids. CDR3 residues: CASQRTGDQPQHF. CDR3 bases: TGTGCCAGTCAACGGACAGGGGATCAGCCCCAGCATTTT.

This chain connects TRBV4-2 to TRBJ2-5; no firm D call. Between the trimmed V and J ends, which lost 0 bases and 4 bases, there was a span of 9 bases. The germline CDR1 and CDR2 sequences are LGHNA and YNFKEQ. There are 14 residues in the CDR3. Here the CDR3 DNA reads TGTGCCAGCAGCCAAGAAGTGTTTAGAGAGACCCAGTACTTC. Its protein is CASSQEVFRETQYF.

This clone was seen more than once but under ten times. The chain links TRBV7-9 to TRBJ2-6; D uncertain. CDR3 size: 15 residues. Trimming stripped 1 base from V and 3 bases from J, with 7 bases between. Germline CDR1 is SEHNR and CDR2 is FQNEAQ (reference sequence). CDR3 amino acids: CASSLGSVGANVLTF. The CDR3 nucleotides read TGTGCCAGCAGCTTAGGGTCAGTTGGGGCCAACGTCCTGACTTTC.

The chain carries TRBV2 and TRBJ2-3; TRBD2 matches 10 bases. Looked up from germline, CDR1 is SNHLY and CDR2 is FYNNEI. Trimming cost V 6 bases and J 4 bases; bases outside gene matches: 7. This CDR3 is built from 15 residues. The CDR3 DNA reads TGTGCCAGCAGACCTTCTAGCGGGAGTTCAGATACGCAGTATTTT. Translating it yields CASRPSSGSSDTQYF.

The chain uses TRBV9 and TRBJ2-4; weak D call: TRBD1 (5 bases). Trimming cost V 3 bases and J 0 bases, with 16 bases left between them. This CDR3 region has 17 residues. Germline CDR1 SGDLS, CDR2 YYNGEE. CDR3 residues: CASSEYSGNLAKNIQYF. Written as DNA, the CDR3 is TGTGCCAGCAGCGAATATTCAGGGAATCTAGCCAAAAACATTCAGTACTTC.

The CDR3 loop reads CASSQGQNTEAFF. The CDR3 coding sequence is TGTGCCAGCTCACAGGGGCAGAACACTGAAGCTTTCTTT. The chain carries TRBV18 and TRBJ1-1; weak D call: TRBD1 (5 bases). This CDR3 has 13 amino acids. Germline V gene data show CDR1 as KGHSH and CDR2 as LQKENI. Trimming shortened V by 4 bases and J by 1 base, and 7 bases separated the two germline ends.

The chain combines TRBV19 with TRBJ2-2, with D possibly being TRBD1 (6 bases). The V end was cut by 2 bases, the J end by 6 bases, with 7 bases between. This CDR3 spans 13 amino acids. Germline values: CDR1 LNHDA, CDR2 SQIVND (reference sequence). CDR3 nucleotide sequence: TGTGCCAGTAGTATAAGGACAGCCGGGGAGCTGTTTTTT. Translation: CASSIRTAGELFF.

The chain joins TRBV4-1 to TRBJ2-1, with 8 bases identical to TRBD2. The J segment lost 9 bases and the V segment lost 2 bases, leaving 9 bases of the junction unmatched. Per the germline V gene, CDR1 is MGHRA and CDR2 is YSYEKL. This CDR3 has 15 amino acids. For the CDR3, the DNA is TGCGCCAGCAGCCAACCGGGACTAGGCAGTAGTGAGCAGTTCTTC. Residues: CASSQPGLGSSEQFF.

V usage is TRBV11-2 and J usage is TRBJ2-7; no clear D gene. Germline-derived CDR1 and CDR2 are SGHAT and FQNNGV. This CDR3 is built from 14 residues. The germline V and J ends were trimmed by 4 bases and 2 bases, with 12 bases remaining between them. DNA for the CDR3: TGTGCCAGCAGCTCGCGTGGGGTGACCTACGAGCAGTACTTC. It yields the protein CASSSRGVTYEQYF.

This chain uses TRBV5-5 with TRBJ2-6; D gene uncertain. V lost 1 base to trimming and J lost 0 bases, with 5 bases between them. CDR1 is SGHKS, CDR2 YYEKEE, per germline (reference sequence). CDR3 length equals 15 residues. CDR3 protein: CASSLSFSGANVLTF. The CDR3 nucleotides are TGTGCCAGCAGCTTGAGCTTCTCTGGGGCCAACGTCCTGACTTTC.

The J gene is TRBJ1-1, the V gene TRBV19; perhaps TRBD1 as D (5 bases). V gave up 3 bases and J gave up 0 bases, with 14 bases separating them. This CDR3 region has 16 residues. Germline V lookup: CDR1 LNHDA, CDR2 SQIVND (reference sequence). CDR3 DNA sequence: TGTGCCAGTAGTATTCTGTCAGGGTCAATGAACACTGAAGCTTTCTTT. This codes for CASSILSGSMNTEAFF.

The gene calls are TRBV10-3 and TRBJ2-3; 9 bases are a match to TRBD1. The CDR3 has 15 amino acids. In germline, CDR1 is ENHRY, CDR2 SYGVKD. J was trimmed by 2 bases and V by 10 bases; bases with no gene match: 10. CDR3 DNA: TGTGCCACTGTGCGGACAGGGGAGCCCACAGATACGCAGTATTTT. Residues: CATVRTGEPTDTQYF.